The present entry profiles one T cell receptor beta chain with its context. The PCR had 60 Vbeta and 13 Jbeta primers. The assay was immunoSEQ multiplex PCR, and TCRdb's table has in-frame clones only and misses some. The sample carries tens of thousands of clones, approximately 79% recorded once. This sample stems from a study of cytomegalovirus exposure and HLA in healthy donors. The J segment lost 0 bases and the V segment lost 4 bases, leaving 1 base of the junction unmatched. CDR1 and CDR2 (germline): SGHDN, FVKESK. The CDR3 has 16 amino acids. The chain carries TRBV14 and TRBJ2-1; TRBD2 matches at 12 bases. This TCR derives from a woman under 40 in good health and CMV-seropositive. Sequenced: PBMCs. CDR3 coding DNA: TGTGCCAGCAGCCTGGGACTAGCGGGCTCCTACAATGAGCAGTTCTTC. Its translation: CASSLGLAGSYNEQFF.